This T cell receptor beta chain was observed in a study of Ad26.COV2.S vaccination and SARS-CoV-2 variants. Treatment described: about 20 received Ad26.COV2.S at low or high dose, single or two shots; a few received placebo; per-sample allocation not given. Collection of the samples took place on day 63 after the first injection of vaccine or placebo. Whole-study results and caveats: People who got the vaccine had more spike-specific TCR breadth than people who got placebo. Total responses of T cells may have been underestimated by the analyses of TCR breadth and depth.

Worth noting for this clone: Its antigen is not known.

Sequencing used immunoSEQ multiplex PCR; TCRdb keeps in-frame clones, though not all of them. The top ten clones hold around 2% of a sample with about 400,000 clones, about 91% of them seen once. The TCR comes from a person aged 18-60 years who received the Ad26.COV2.S COVID-19 vaccine or a placebo. This sample comprised peripheral blood, obtained in a trial of Ad26.COV2.S vaccine versus placebo.

The CDR3 bases are TGCGCCAGCAGTGATCTGGGTGGACAGGGTTCGGAGCAGTACTTC. This gives the protein CASSDLGGQGSEQYF. V is TRBV10-2 and J is TRBJ2-7, with 8 nucleotides matching TRBD1. V gave up 3 bases and J gave up 7 bases; unmatched junction bases: 11. CDR3 length: 15 amino acids. Germline V gives CDR1 WSHSY, CDR2 SAAADI.